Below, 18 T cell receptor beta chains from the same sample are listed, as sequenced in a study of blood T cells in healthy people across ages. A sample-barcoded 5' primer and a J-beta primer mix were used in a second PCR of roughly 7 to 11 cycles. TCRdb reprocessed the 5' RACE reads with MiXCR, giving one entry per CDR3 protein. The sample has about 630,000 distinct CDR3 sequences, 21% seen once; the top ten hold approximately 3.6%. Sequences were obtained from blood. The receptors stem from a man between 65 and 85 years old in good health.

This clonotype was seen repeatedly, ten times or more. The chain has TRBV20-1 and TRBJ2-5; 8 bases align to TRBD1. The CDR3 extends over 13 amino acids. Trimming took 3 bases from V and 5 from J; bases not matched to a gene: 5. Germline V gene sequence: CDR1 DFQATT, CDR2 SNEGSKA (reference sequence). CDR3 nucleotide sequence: TGCAGTGCTAGGTCCACAGGGGGGGAGACCCAGTACTTC. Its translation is CSARSTGGETQYF.

This CDR3 is CASSLVSQRVSYEQYF. DNA for the CDR3: TGCGCCAGCAGCTTGGTCAGCCAGCGGGTCTCCTACGAGCAGTACTTC. The chain is built from TRBV5-1 and TRBJ2-5; D might be TRBD2 (6 bases). Gene TRBJ2-7 matches the end of the DNA better, so the J call may be wrong. The CDR3 spans 16 residues. The germline V gene encodes CDR1 SGHRS and CDR2 YFSETQ.

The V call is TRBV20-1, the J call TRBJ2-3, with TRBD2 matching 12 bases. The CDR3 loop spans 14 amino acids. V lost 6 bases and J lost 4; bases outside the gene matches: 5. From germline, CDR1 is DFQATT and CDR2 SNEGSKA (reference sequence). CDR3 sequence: CSARTSGTADTQYF. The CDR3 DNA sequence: TGCAGTGCGAGGACTAGCGGGACGGCAGATACGCAGTATTTT.

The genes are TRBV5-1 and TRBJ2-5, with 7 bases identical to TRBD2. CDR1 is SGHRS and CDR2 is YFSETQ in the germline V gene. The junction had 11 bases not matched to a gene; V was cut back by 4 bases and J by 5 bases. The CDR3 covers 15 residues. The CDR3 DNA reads TGCGCCAGCAGCGTGACTAGCCGGGCAGACGAGACCCAGTACTTC. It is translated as CASSVTSRADETQYF.

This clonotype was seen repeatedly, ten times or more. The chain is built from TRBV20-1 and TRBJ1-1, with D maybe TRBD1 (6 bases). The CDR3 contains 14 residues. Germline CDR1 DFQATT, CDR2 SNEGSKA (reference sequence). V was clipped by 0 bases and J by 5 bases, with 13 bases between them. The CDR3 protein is CSARDQTGRTEAFF. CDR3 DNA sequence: TGCAGTGCTAGAGATCAAACAGGGAGAACTGAAGCTTTCTTT.

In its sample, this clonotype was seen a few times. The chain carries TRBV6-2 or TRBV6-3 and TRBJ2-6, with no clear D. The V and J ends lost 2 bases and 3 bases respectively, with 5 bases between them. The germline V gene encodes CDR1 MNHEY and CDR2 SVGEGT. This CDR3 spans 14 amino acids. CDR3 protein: CASSYAFGANVLTF. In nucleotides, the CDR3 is TGTGCCAGCAGTTACGCATTTGGGGCCAACGTCCTGACTTTC.

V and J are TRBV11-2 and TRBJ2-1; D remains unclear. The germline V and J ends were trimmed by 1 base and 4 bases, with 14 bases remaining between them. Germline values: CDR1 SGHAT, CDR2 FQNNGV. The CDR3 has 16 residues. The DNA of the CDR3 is TGTGCCAGCAGCTTAGTTCTCCGGGTAGCTTACAATGAGCAGTTCTTC. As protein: CASSLVLRVAYNEQFF.

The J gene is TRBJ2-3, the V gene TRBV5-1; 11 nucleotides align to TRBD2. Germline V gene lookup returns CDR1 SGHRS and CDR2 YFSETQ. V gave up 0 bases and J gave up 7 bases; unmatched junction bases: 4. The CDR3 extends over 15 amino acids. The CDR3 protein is CASSLGGLAEYTQYF. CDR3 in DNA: TGCGCCAGCAGCTTGGGGGGACTAGCGGAATATACGCAGTATTTT.

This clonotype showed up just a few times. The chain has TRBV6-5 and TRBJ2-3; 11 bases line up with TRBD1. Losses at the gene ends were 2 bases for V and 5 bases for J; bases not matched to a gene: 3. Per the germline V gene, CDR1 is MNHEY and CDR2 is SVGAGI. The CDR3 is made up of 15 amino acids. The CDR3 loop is CASSYRTGGLDTQYF. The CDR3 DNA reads TGTGCCAGCAGTTACAGGACAGGGGGCCTAGATACGCAGTATTTT.

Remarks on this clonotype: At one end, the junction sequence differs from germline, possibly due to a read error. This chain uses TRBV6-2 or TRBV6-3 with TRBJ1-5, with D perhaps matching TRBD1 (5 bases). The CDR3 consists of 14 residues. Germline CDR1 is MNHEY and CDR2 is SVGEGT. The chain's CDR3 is CASVGRNSNQRQHF. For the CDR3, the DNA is TGTGCCAGCGTGGGACGGAATAGCAATCAGCGCCAGCATTTT.

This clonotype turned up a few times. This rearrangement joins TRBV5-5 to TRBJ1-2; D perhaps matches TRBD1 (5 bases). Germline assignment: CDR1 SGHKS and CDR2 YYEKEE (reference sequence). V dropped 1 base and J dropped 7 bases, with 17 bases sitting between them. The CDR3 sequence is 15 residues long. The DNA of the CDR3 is TGTGCCAGCAGCTTGTGGGACGAACCTATCTTTGGCTACACCTTC. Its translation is CASSLWDEPIFGYTF. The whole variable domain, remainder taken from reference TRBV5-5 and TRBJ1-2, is DAGVTQSPTHLIKTRGQQVTLRCSPISGHKSVSWYQQVLGQGPQFIFQYYEKEERGRGNFPDRFSARQFPNYSSELNVNALLLGDSALYLCASSLWDEPIFGYTFGSGTRLTVV.

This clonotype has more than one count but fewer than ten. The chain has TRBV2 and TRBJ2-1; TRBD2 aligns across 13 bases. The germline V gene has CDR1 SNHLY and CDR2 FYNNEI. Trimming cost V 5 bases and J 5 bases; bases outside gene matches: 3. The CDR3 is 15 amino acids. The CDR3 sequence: CASSWTSGSDNEQFF. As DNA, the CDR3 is TGTGCCAGCAGTTGGACTAGCGGGAGTGACAATGAGCAGTTCTTC.

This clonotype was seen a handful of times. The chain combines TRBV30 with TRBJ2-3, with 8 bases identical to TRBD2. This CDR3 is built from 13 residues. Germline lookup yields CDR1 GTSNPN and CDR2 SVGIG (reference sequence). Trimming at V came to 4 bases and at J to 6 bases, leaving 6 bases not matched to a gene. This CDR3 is CAWTREGRDTQYF. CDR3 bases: TGTGCCTGGACTCGGGAGGGCCGGGATACGCAGTATTTT.

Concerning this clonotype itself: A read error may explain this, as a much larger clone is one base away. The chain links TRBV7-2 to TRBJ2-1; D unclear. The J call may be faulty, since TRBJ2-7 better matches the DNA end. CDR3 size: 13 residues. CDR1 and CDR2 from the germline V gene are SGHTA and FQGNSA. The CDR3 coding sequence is TGTGCCAGCAGCCCGCGAGTAGTTCTCGAGCAGTACTTC. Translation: CASSPRVVLEQYF.

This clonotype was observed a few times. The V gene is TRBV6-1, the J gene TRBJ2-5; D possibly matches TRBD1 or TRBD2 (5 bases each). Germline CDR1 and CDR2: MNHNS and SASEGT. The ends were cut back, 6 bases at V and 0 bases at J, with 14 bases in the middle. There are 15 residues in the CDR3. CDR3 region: CASRRETAHQETQYF. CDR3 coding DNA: TGTGCCAGCAGGAGGGAGACAGCTCACCAAGAGACCCAGTACTTC.

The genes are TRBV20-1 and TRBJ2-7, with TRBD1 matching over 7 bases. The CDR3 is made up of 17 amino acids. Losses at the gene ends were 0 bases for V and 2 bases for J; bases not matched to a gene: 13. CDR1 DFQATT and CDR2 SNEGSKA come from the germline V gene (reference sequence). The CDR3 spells CSARDHQTGTGTYEQYF. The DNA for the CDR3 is TGCAGTGCTAGAGATCATCAGACAGGGACGGGGACCTACGAGCAGTACTTC.

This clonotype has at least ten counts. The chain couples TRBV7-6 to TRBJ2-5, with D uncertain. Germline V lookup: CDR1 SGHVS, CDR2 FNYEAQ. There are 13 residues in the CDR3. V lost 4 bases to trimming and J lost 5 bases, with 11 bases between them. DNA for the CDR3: TGTGCCAGCAGCTGGAAGGAACGGGAGACCCAGTACTTC. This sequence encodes CASSWKERETQYF. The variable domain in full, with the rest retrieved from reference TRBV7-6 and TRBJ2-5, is GAGVSQSPRYKVTKRGQDVALRCDPISGHVSLYWYRQALGQGPEFLTYFNYEAQQDKSGLPNDRFSAERPEGSISTLTIQRTEQRDSAMYRCASSWKERETQYFGPGTRLLVL.

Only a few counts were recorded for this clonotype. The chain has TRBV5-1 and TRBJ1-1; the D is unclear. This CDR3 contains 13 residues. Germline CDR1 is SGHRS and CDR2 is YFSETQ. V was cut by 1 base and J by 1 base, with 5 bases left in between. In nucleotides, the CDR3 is TGCGCCAGCAGCTTGATCGAGAACACTGAAGCTTTCTTT. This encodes CASSLIENTEAFF.